This TCR beta chain was identified in a study of early T cells in non-severe SARS-CoV-2 infection. General study points: Using VDJdb, the matching emphasized anti-spike CD8 responses while missing private and CD4 specificities.

In the library, individual cDNA molecules carried attached unique molecular identifiers. TCRdb independently ran MiXCR on the 5' RACE reads; one entry per CDR3 protein. Among about 58,000 distinct CDR3 sequences listed, 12% were seen once. A word on this clonotype: Its antigen is undetermined.

This CDR3 is built from 16 residues. The V gene end was trimmed by 3 bases and the J gene end by 2 bases; junction bases not matched to a gene: 9. In germline, CDR1 is SGHNT, CDR2 YENEEA. This sequence was found in an adult who was a healthcare worker with PCR-confirmed SARS-CoV-2 infection or an uninfected control (not recorded which). This chain joins TRBV11-3 and TRBJ2-5, with 7 positions matching TRBD1. Source material: whole blood. Written as DNA, the CDR3 is TGTGCCAGCAGCTTTTCCTTCCCGGGACAGCAAGAGACCCAGTACTTC. It encodes CASSFSFPGQQETQYF.